This passage covers 6 T cell receptor beta chains from one sample sequenced in a study of blood T cells in healthy people across ages. PCR was performed a second time for about 6 to 11 cycles using a sample-barcoded 5' primer and a J-beta primer mix. TCRdb independently ran MiXCR on the 5' RACE reads; one entry per CDR3 protein. This table holds about 780,000 distinct CDR3 sequences, 46% found once. Specimen: blood. These receptors originate from a man at least 80 years old in good health.

The chain uses TRBV12-3 or TRBV12-4 and TRBJ2-4; 12 positions agree with TRBD2. V dropped 1 base and J dropped 13; count of bases not matched to a gene: 11. This CDR3 region has 16 residues. CDR3 sequence reads: CASSLEGTSGYNEQYF. As DNA, the CDR3 is TGTGCCAGCAGTTTAGAAGGGACTAGCGGGTACAATGAGCAGTACTTC.

The rearrangement uses TRBV3-1 and TRBJ2-5; D remains ambiguous. V lost 2 bases to trimming and J lost 4 bases, with 14 bases between them. Germline assignment: CDR1 LGHDT and CDR2 YNNKEL (reference sequence). The CDR3 consists of 15 residues. CDR3 coding DNA: TGTGCCAGCAGCCAACAGAGATCAGGTCGAGAGACCCAGTACTTC. This encodes CASSQQRSGRETQYF.

The chain joins TRBV6-5 to TRBJ2-1; 16 bases are a match to TRBD2. This CDR3 contains 15 residues. Germline assignment: CDR1 MNHEY and CDR2 SVGAGI. Trimming removed 6 bases from V and 10 bases from J; junction bases left unmatched: 6. The CDR3 here is CASRPGTSGRGEQFF. The CDR3 region has the DNA TGTGCCAGCAGACCCGGGACTAGCGGGAGGGGGGAGCAGTTCTTC.

The rearrangement links TRBV5-1 to TRBJ2-5; TRBD1 is a possible D gene (5 bases). The closer fit of TRBJ2-7 to the DNA end suggests the J call may be wrong. The CDR3 has 15 residues. The germline CDR1 and CDR2 sequences are SGHRS and YFSETQ. The CDR3 bases are TGCGCCAGCAGCGCGCACCAGGGTAACCGCTACGAGCAGTACTTC. Translation: CASSAHQGNRYEQYF.

CDR3 in DNA: TGTGCCAGCACCGGGGGGGGAGGCAATCAGCCCCAGCATTTT. Encoded protein: CASTGGGGNQPQHF. The V and J genes are TRBV28 and TRBJ1-5; TRBD1 might be the D (5 bases). There are 14 residues in the CDR3. Trimming stripped 7 bases from V and 2 bases from J, with 12 bases between. Germline CDR1 is MDHEN and CDR2 is SYDVKM.

The V gene is TRBV3-1, the J gene TRBJ2-1; 7 bases line up with TRBD1. The germline V gene has CDR1 LGHDT and CDR2 YNNKEL (reference sequence). The length of the CDR3 is 15 residues. Trimming removed 3 bases from V and 6 bases from J; junction bases left unmatched: 8. In nucleotides, the CDR3 is TGTGCCAGCAGCCAGGGACAGCCTGAAAGCAATGAGCAGTTCTTC. Translated, it gives CASSQGQPESNEQFF.